Described below is a single T cell receptor (beta chain) sequence and its context. The sample belongs to a study of blood T cell repertoires in COVID-19. On the study more broadly: COVID-19 samples from acute and convalescent phases originated in the United States, Italy and Spain. PBMCs, B-cell-depleted T cells, or T cells were the source of the cDNA or gDNA that made up the material.

Germline CDR1 is MDHEN and CDR2 is SYDVKM. After removal of 6 bases from V and 14 bases from J, the junction contained 20 bases not matched to a gene. CDR3 length: 16 residues. Some clones are missing from TCRdb's copy, which holds only in-frame ones; the method was immunoSEQ multiplex PCR. The data contain approximately 330,000 clones, about 86% of them singletons. This sequence joins TRBV28 and TRBJ2-4; TRBD2 matches at 9 bases. The sequenced sample consisted of PBMCs or T cells enriched from blood (not recorded which). This sequence was found in a woman in her thirties or forties with acute COVID-19. The CDR3 reads CASSLSGAGGPQGEYF. The CDR3 region has the DNA TGTGCCAGCAGCCTAAGCGGGGCGGGAGGGCCTCAGGGGGAGTACTTC.